Listed below are T cell receptor beta chains from one sample, sequenced in a study of control samples from healthy donors and cancer patients. The method was immunoSEQ multiplex PCR; TCRdb's version includes in-frame clones alone and lacks a portion of them. The repertoire holds 45,000 to 60,000 clones, with about four fifths as singletons. Source material: blood. These receptor sequences come from a man in his 70s in good health. Both conserved end residues are part of each CDR3. Each record gives: J gene, D gene, V gene, clone size, CDR3 DNA, CDR3 protein. D genes are given only for firm matches. Size tells how often a clone was seen (once, few, many) or the class of an expanded clone, and some rows leave it out.

TRBJ2-5 TRBD1 TRBV5-4 . TGTGCCAGCAGCTTGCAGGGACAGGGTGCGGCCCAAGAGACCCAGTACTTC CASSLQGQGAAQETQYF
TRBJ1-2 . TRBV7-2 . TGTGCCAGCACGAAAGTGGGCAGCCTCTATGGCTACACCTTC CASTKVGSLYGYTF
TRBJ1-4 . TRBV29-1 . TGCAGCGTTGAGACGGACAGATCCGAAAAACTGTTTTTT CSVETDRSEKLFF
TRBJ1-2 . TRBV4-2 . TGTGCCAGCAGCCAAGATTTAGGGGCCTATGGCTACACCTTC CASSQDLGAYGYTF
TRBJ2-7 . TRBV5-1 few TGCGCCAGCAGCCGACTACCCTACGAGCAGTACTTC CASSRLPYEQYF
TRBJ2-3 . TRBV6-5 . TGTGCCAGCAGAGCTCCGGTTGGTACGCAGTATTTT CASRAPVGTQYF
TRBJ1-5 . TRBV4-2 . TGTGCCAGCAGCCAAGCCCAGGTCCCAAATCAGCCCCAGCATTTT CASSQAQVPNQPQHF
TRBJ1-1 . TRBV12-5 . TGTGCTAGTGCCAACCGAAGGACGGTGGAGAACACTGAAGCTTTCTTT CASANRRTVENTEAFF
TRBJ1-2 . TRBV30 . TGTGCCTGGAGTTTGTTTGGTGGAGGTGGCTACACCTTC CAWSLFGGGGYTF
TRBJ2-7 TRBD1 TRBV27 . TGTGCCAGCTGTAAGAGACCACAGGGGACCTACGAGCAGTACTTC CASCKRPQGTYEQYF
TRBJ2-1 . TRBV7-9 . TGTGCCAGCAGCTTAGTCCATGTAGGGATTTCCTACAATGAGCAGTTCTTC CASSLVHVGISYNEQFF
TRBJ1-2 . TRBV4-2 . TGTGCCAGCAGCCAACCTTGGACTGATTATGGCTACACCTTC CASSQPWTDYGYTF
TRBJ1-5 TRBD1 TRBV18 . TGTGCCAGCTCAACCATGGCCGGACAGGTCGGCGGGCAGCCCCAGCATTTT CASSTMAGQVGGQPQHF
TRBJ1-3 . TRBV28 once TGTGCCAGCAGTTTAGGGGCCAGGGGTGGAAACACCATATATTTT CASSLGARGGNTIYF
TRBJ1-4 TRBD1 TRBV5-1 . TGCGCCAGCAGCCCGGGACAGGGCCGGGAAAAACTGTTTTTT CASSPGQGREKLFF
TRBJ2-7 . TRBV28 . TGTGCCAGCAGTTTAAGTCGTCCGGGGCAGGACTTGCGGGAGCAGTACTTC CASSLSRPGQDLREQYF
TRBJ2-5 TRBD1 TRBV5-8 . TGTGCCAGCAGTTCCGGGACAGCAGACCAAGAGACCCAGTACTTC CASSSGTADQETQYF
TRBJ1-2 TRBD1 TRBV5-1 few TGCGCCAGCAGCTTGGTAGGGGGCAACTCTGGCTACACCTTC CASSLVGGNSGYTF
TRBJ2-7 TRBD1 TRBV19 . TGTGCCAGTAGCCAGGGGATGACAGGGTTGCAGTACTTC CASSQGMTGLQYF
TRBJ2-7 . TRBV19 . TGTGCCAGTAGTATAGGCAGGGACGAGCAGTACTTC CASSIGRDEQYF
TRBJ1-4 . TRBV21-1 . TGTGCCAGCAGCAATTCGTTGGAAAAACTGTTTTTT CASSNSLEKLFF
TRBJ2-7 . TRBV14 . TGTGCCAGCAGCCAGGGCAGGGCCTACGAGCAGTACTTC CASSQGRAYEQYF
TRBJ2-7 TRBD1 TRBV19 . TGTGCCAGTAGTGAACTTCCGGGACAGGGGTGGACCTACGAGCAGTACTTC CASSELPGQGWTYEQYF
TRBJ1-5 TRBD1 TRBV12-3/TRBV12-4 . TGTGCCAGCAGTTTACAGGGGGAACAGCCCCAGCATTTT CASSLQGEQPQHF
TRBJ2-3 . TRBV4-2 . TGTGCCAGCAGCCGAAGGGAGCCCGGCACAGATACGCAGTATTTT CASSRREPGTDTQYF
TRBJ1-4 . TRBV24-1 . TGTGCCACCAGTGATTCGTCCCCCGGAAAACTGTTTTTT CATSDSSPGKLFF
TRBJ2-4 . TRBV19 . TGTGCCAGTAGTCCCCGTTGGGTCGGCGCCGCGGACATTCAGTACTTC CASSPRWVGAADIQYF
TRBJ2-2 . TRBV7-2 . TGTGCCAGCAGCCCAGACCAGCCCCTTCACACCGGGGAGCTGTTTTTT CASSPDQPLHTGELFF
TRBJ2-2 . TRBV19 . TGTGCCAGTAGTATATGGAACACCGGGGAGCTGTTTTTT CASSIWNTGELFF
TRBJ1-2 TRBD1 TRBV6-5 . TGTGCCAGCAGTTACTTTTCCGCGACAGGGACCTATGGCTACACCTTC CASSYFSATGTYGYTF
TRBJ2-3 TRBD2 TRBV7-9 once TGTGCCAGCAGCCCTAGCGGGAGCACAGATACGCAGTATTTT CASSPSGSTDTQYF